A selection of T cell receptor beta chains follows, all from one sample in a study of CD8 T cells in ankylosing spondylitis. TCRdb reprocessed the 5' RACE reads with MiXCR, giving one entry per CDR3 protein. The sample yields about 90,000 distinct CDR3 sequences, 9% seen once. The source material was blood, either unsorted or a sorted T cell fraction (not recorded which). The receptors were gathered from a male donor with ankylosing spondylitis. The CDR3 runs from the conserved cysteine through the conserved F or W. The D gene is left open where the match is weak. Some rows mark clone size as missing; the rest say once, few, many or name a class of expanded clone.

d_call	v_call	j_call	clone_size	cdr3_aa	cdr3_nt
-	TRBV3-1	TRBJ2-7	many	CASSPLLRPPFGEQYF	TGTGCCAGCAGCCCCTTATTGAGACCCCCGTTCGGGGAGCAGTACTTC
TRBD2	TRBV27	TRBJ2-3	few	CASLKIPSGFTDTQYF	TGTGCCAGCCTCAAAATACCTAGCGGTTTCACAGATACGCAGTATTTT
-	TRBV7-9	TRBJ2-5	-	CASNAIGSQETQYF	TGTGCCAGCAACGCTATAGGGTCACAAGAGACCCAGTACTTC
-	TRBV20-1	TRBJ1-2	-	CSALGVGPGEGYTF	TGCAGCGCACTGGGGGTGGGGCCTGGGGAAGGCTACACCTTC
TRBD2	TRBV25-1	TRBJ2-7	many	CASETSGTYEQYF	TGTGCCAGTGAGACTAGCGGCACCTACGAGCAGTACTTC
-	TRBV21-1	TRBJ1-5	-	CASSNSKSSATPGRQPQHF	TGTGCCAGCAGCAATTCCAAATCGTCCGCAACCCCCGGGCGACAGCCCCAGCATTTT
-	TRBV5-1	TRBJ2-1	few	CASSPSPGGVHEQFF	TGCGCCAGCAGCCCCTCCCCCGGTGGGGTCCATGAGCAGTTCTTC
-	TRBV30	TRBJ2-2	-	CAYRLGNTGELFF	TGTGCCTATCGACTAGGGAACACCGGGGAGCTGTTTTTT
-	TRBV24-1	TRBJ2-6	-	CATSDPGRGGGANVLTF	TGTGCCACCAGTGATCCTGGTAGGGGCGGGGGGGCCAACGTCCTGACTTTC
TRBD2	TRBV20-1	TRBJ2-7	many	CSASPSSGLPYEQYF	TGCAGTGCTAGCCCCTCTAGCGGACTTCCCTACGAGCAGTACTTC
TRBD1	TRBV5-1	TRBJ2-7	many	CASSSSDRGLYEQYF	TGCGCCAGCAGCTCATCAGACAGGGGTCTCTACGAGCAGTACTTC
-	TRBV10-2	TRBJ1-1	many	CASRASGAAEAFF	TGCGCCAGCAGGGCCTCAGGGGCGGCTGAAGCTTTCTTT
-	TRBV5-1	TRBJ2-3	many	CASSLAGSTDTQYF	TGCGCCAGCAGCTTGGCGGGGAGCACAGATACGCAGTATTTT
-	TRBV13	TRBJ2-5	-	CASSLGIAQETQYF	TGTGCCAGCAGCTTAGGGATCGCTCAAGAGACCCAGTACTTC
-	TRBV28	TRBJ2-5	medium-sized	CASTPGVAVYQETQYF	TGTGCCAGCACCCCAGGGGTAGCGGTGTACCAAGAGACCCAGTACTTC
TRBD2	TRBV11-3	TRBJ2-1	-	CASSTGRVGGNFNEQFF	TGTGCCAGCAGCACGGGGAGGGTCGGAGGCAACTTCAATGAGCAGTTCTTC
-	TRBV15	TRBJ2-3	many	CASRRGGTDTQYF	TGTGCCTCCAGGAGGGGGGGTACGGATACGCAGTATTTT
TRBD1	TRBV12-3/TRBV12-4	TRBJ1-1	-	CASSPTGANTEAFF	TGTGCCAGCAGTCCGACAGGGGCGAACACTGAAGCTTTCTTT
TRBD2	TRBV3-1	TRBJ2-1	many	CASSQDPAREGFDEQFF	TGTGCCAGCAGCCAAGATCCAGCGCGGGAGGGTTTCGATGAGCAGTTCTTC
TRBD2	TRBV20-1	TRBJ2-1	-	CRGHDAGEPPSGYYNEQFF	TGCAGGGGCCACGACGCGGGCGAGCCCCCTAGCGGATATTACAATGAGCAGTTCTTC
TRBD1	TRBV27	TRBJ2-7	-	CASSLSGRGLVEQYF	TGTGCCAGCAGTTTATCAGGCAGGGGGCTGGTCGAGCAGTACTTC
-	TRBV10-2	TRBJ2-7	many	CASSEGFANEQYF	TGCGCCAGCAGTGAGGGATTCGCTAACGAGCAGTACTTC
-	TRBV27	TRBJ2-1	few	CASSSRDLGLNEQFF	TGTGCCAGCAGCTCCAGGGACCTGGGGCTTAATGAGCAGTTCTTC
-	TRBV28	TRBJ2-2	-	CASTGVKGPTGELFF	TGTGCCAGCACAGGGGTGAAGGGGCCCACCGGGGAGCTGTTTTTT
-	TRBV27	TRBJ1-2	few	CASRPLDSGYGYTF	TGTGCCAGCAGACCCTTGGACAGCGGCTATGGCTACACCTTC
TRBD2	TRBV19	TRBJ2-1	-	CASSWGTSAVYNEQFF	TGTGCCAGTAGTTGGGGGACTAGCGCCGTCTACAATGAGCAGTTCTTC
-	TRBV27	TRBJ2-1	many	CASSTTRYNEQFF	TGTGCCAGCAGTACAACTAGATACAATGAGCAGTTCTTC
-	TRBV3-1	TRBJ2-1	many	CASSPRRNEQFF	TGTGCCAGCAGCCCCCGGCGCAATGAGCAGTTCTTC
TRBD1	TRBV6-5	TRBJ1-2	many	CASSYSNTGDRGGYGYTF	TGTGCCAGCAGTTACTCGAACACCGGGGACAGGGGAGGATATGGCTACACCTTC
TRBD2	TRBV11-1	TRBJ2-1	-	CASSLALAGALVIDEQFF	TGTGCCAGCAGCTTAGCACTAGCGGGAGCTCTGGTGATCGATGAGCAGTTCTTC
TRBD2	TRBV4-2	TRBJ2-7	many	CASSQESSGYGQYF	TGTGCCAGCAGCCAAGAATCTAGCGGGTACGGGCAGTACTTC
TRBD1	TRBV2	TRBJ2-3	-	CASSDPGQGFAGTQYF	TGTGCCAGCAGTGACCCGGGACAGGGTTTTGCGGGTACGCAGTATTTT
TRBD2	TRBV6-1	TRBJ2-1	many	CASRGRLGGSSYNEQFF	TGTGCCAGCCGTGGGAGGTTAGGCGGGAGCTCCTACAATGAGCAGTTCTTC
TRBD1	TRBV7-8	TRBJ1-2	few	CARVGGQGIVLYGYTF	TGTGCAAGAGTCGGGGGACAGGGTATAGTCCTCTATGGCTACACCTTC
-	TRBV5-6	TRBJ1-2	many	CASSLAQEVLDYGYTF	TGTGCCAGCAGCTTGGCACAGGAAGTATTGGACTATGGCTACACCTTC
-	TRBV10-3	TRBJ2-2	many	CAISESDGELFF	TGTGCCATCAGTGAGTCCGACGGGGAGCTGTTTTTT
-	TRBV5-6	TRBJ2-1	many	CASSLEWSSYNEQFF	TGTGCCAGCAGCTTGGAGTGGAGCTCCTACAATGAGCAGTTCTTC
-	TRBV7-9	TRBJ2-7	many	CASSPGFSGEQYF	TGTGCCAGCAGCCCCGGCTTCAGTGGCGAGCAGTACTTC
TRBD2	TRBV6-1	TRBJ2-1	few	CASQRTSGGGDEQFF	TGTGCCAGCCAGAGGACTAGCGGAGGGGGGGATGAGCAGTTCTTC
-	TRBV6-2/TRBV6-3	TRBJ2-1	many	CASSFASNGNEQFF	TGTGCCAGCAGTTTCGCTAGCAATGGTAATGAGCAGTTCTTC
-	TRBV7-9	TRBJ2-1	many	CASSLSSAELFYNEQFF	TGTGCCAGCAGCTTAAGTTCAGCGGAACTGTTCTACAATGAGCAGTTCTTC
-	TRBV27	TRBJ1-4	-	CASSLGEGTNEKLFF	TGTGCCAGCAGTTTGGGGGAGGGAACTAATGAAAAACTGTTTTTT
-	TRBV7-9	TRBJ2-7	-	CASTLKDFTYEQYF	TGTGCCAGCACCCTGAAGGACTTCACCTACGAGCAGTACTTC
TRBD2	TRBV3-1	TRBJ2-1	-	CASSLLAGDDTEQFF	TGTGCCAGCAGCTTGTTAGCGGGAGACGACACTGAGCAGTTCTTC
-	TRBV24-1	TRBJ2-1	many	CATSDRGPENEQFF	TGTGCCACCAGTGATCGGGGTCCGGAGAATGAGCAGTTCTTC
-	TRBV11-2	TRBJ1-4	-	CASSPEGRVAEKLFF	TGTGCCAGCAGCCCCGAGGGCAGGGTGGCGGAAAAACTGTTTTTT
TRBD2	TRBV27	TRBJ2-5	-	CASSPGTSGRETQYF	TGTGCCAGCAGTCCAGGGACTAGCGGGAGAGAGACCCAGTACTTC
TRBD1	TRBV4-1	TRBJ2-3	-	CASSRGGRVGNTDTQYF	TGCGCCAGCAGCAGAGGGGGCAGGGTTGGGAACACAGATACGCAGTATTTT
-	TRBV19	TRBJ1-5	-	CASSIDLAQPQHF	TGTGCCAGTAGTATAGATCTCGCCCAGCCCCAGCATTTT
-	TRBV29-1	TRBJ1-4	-	CSVEASFGTRGEKLFF	TGCAGCGTTGAAGCTAGTTTCGGGACGAGGGGTGAAAAACTGTTTTTT
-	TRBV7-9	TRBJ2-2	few	CASSSGRTGELFF	TGTGCCAGCAGCTCCGGTCGCACCGGGGAGCTGTTTTTT
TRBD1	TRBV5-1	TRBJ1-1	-	CASSGPGQKNTEAFF	TGCGCCAGCAGCGGCCCGGGACAGAAGAACACTGAAGCTTTCTTT
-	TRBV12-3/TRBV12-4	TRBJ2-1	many	CASSLDGINLNEQFF	TGTGCCAGCAGTTTAGACGGCATTAACCTCAATGAGCAGTTCTTC
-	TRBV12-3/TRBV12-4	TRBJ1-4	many	CASSPSTNEKLFF	TGTGCCAGCAGTCCATCAACTAATGAAAAACTGTTTTTT
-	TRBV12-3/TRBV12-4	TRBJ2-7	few	CASSLTGPYEQYF	TGTGCCAGCAGTTTGACAGGCCCCTACGAGCAGTACTTC
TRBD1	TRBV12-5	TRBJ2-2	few	CASGRQGSGELFF	TGTGCTAGTGGAAGACAGGGGAGCGGGGAGCTGTTTTTT
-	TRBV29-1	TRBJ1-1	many	CSVYSQGTEAFF	TGCAGCGTTTACTCACAGGGAACTGAAGCTTTCTTT